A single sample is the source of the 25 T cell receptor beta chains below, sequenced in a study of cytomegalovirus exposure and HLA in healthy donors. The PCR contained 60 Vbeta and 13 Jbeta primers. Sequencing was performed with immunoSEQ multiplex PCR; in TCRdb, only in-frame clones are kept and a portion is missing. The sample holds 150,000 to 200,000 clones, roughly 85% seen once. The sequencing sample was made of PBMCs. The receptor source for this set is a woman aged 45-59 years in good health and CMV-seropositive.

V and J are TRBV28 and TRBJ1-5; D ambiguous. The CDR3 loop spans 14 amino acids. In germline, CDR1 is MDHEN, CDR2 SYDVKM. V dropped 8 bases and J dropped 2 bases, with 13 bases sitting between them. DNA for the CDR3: TGTGCCAGCCGTCAGGCAGTCGGCAATCAGCCCCAGCATTTT. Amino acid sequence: CASRQAVGNQPQHF.

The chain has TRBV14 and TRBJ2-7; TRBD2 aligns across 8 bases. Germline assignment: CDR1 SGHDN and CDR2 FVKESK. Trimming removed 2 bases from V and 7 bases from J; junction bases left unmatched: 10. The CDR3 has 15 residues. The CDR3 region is CASSQRWSGRGEQYF. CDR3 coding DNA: TGTGCCAGCAGCCAAAGGTGGAGCGGGAGAGGAGAGCAGTACTTC. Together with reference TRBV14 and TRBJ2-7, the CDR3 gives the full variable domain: EAGVTQFPSHSVIEKGQTVTLRCDPISGHDNLYWYRRVMGKEIKFLLHFVKESKQDESGMPNNRFLAERTGGTYSTLKVQPAELEDSGVYFCASSQRWSGRGEQYFGPGTRLTVT.

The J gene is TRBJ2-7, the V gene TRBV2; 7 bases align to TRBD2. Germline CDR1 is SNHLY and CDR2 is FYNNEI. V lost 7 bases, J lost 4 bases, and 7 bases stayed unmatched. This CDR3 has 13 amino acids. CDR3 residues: CASTNGGYYEQYF. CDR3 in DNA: TGTGCCAGCACTAACGGGGGGTATTACGAGCAGTACTTC.

Here the CDR3 reads CASSPTRDSPYNEQFF. The CDR3 nucleotides are TGTGCCAGCAGCCCAACACGGGACAGTCCCTACAATGAGCAGTTCTTC. The chain has TRBV7-3 and TRBJ2-1; TRBD1 matches at 7 bases. CDR1 and CDR2 (germline): SGHTA, FQGTGA. CDR3 length: 16 residues. J was trimmed by 2 bases and V by 5 bases; bases with no gene match: 9.

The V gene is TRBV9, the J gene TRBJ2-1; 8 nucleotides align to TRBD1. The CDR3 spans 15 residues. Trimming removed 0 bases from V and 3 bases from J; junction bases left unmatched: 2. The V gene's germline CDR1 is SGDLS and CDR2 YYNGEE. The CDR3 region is CASSVGTGFYNEQFF. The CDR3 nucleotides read TGTGCCAGCAGCGTAGGGACAGGGTTCTACAATGAGCAGTTCTTC. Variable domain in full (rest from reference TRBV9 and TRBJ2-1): DSGVTQTPKHLITATGQRVTLRCSPRSGDLSVYWYQQSLDQGLQFLIQYYNGEERAKGNILERFSAQQFPDLHSELNLSSLELGDSALYFCASSVGTGFYNEQFFGPGTRLTVL.

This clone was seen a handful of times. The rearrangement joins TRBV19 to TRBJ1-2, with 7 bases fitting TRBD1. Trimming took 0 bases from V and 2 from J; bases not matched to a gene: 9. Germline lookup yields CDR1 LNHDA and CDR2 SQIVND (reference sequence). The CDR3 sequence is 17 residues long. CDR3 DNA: TGTGCCAGTAGTATAGATCGGACAGGACGGCCCAACTATGGCTACACCTTC. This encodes CASSIDRTGRPNYGYTF.

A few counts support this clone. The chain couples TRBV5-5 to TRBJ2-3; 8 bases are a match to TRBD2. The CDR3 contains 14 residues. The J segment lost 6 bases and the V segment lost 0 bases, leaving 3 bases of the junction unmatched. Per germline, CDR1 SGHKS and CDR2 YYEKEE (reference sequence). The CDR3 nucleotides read TGTGCCAGCAGCTTGGCAGCGGGAGCGGATACGCAGTATTTT. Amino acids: CASSLAAGADTQYF.

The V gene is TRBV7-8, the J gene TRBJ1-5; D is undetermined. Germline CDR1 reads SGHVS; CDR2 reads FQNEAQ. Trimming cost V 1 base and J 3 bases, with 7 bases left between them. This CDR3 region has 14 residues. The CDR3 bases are TGTGCCAGCAGCTTAGGAGTTGTCAATCAGCCCCAGCATTTT. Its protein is CASSLGVVNQPQHF.

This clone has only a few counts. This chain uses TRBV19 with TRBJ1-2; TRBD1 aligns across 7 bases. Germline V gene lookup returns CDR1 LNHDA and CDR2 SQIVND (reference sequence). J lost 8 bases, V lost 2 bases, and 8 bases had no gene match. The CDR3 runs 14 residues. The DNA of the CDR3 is TGTGCCAGTAGTATACCGGGACAGTACTGGGGCTACACCTTC. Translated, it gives CASSIPGQYWGYTF.

As DNA, the CDR3 is TGTGCCAGCAGTAACTTCGCGGTACGGGAGACCCAGTACTTC. It codes for CASSNFAVRETQYF. The chain uses TRBV6-1 and TRBJ2-5; D gene uncertain. Trimming removed 5 bases at V and 5 bases at J, with 15 bases between. The CDR3 loop spans 14 amino acids. CDR1 is MNHNS, CDR2 SASEGT, per germline.

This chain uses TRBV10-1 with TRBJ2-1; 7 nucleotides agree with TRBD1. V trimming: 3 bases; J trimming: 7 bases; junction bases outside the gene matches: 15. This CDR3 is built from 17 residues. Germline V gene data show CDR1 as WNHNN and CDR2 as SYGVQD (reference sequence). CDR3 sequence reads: CASSDSRGAGGLNEQFF. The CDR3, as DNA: TGCGCCAGCAGTGATTCGAGGGGTGCAGGGGGTTTGAATGAGCAGTTCTTC.

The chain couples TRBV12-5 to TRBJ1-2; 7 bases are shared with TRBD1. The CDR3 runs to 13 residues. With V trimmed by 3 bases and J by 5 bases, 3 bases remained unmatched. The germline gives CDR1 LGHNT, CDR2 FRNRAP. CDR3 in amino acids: CASGFAQGYGYTF. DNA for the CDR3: TGTGCTAGTGGTTTCGCACAGGGGTATGGCTACACCTTC.

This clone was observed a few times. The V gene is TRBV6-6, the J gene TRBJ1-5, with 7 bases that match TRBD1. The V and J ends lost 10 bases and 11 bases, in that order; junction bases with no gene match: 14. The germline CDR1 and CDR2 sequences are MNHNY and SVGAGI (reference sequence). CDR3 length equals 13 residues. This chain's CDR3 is CATQQGPYGTQHF. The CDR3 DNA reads TGTGCCACCCAACAGGGGCCCTACGGGACCCAGCATTTT.

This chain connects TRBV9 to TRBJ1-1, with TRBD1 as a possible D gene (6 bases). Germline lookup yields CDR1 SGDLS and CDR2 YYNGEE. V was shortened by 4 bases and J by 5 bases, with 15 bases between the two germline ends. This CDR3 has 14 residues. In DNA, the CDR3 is TGTGCCAGCAGCTCTTTCCCAGGGGAAACTGAAGCTTTCTTT. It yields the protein CASSSFPGETEAFF.

The chain's CDR3 is CASSRQGGPYEQYF. CDR3 DNA: TGTGCCAGCAGTAGACAGGGGGGACCCTACGAGCAGTACTTC. This sequence joins TRBV2 and TRBJ2-7; TRBD1 aligns across 9 bases. The CDR3 contains 14 residues. The junction had 4 bases not matched to a gene; V was cut back by 5 bases and J by 2 bases. Germline lookup yields CDR1 SNHLY and CDR2 FYNNEI.

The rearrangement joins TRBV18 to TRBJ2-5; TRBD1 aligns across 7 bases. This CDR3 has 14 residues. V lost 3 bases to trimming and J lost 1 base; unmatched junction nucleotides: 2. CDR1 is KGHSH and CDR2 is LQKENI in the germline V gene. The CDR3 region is CASSPGQSQETQYF. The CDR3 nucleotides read TGTGCCAGCTCACCGGGACAGTCCCAAGAGACCCAGTACTTC.

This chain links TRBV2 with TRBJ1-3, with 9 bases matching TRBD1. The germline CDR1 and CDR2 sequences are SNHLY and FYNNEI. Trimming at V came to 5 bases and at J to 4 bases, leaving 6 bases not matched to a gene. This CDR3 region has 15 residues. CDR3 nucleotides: TGTGCCAGCAGTCGGAGGGGACAGGGCGGAAACACCATATATTTT. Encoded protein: CASSRRGQGGNTIYF.

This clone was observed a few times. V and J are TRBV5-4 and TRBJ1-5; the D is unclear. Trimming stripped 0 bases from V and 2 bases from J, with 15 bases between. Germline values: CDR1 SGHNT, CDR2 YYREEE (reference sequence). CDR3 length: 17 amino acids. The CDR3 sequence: CASSLGGGQAGNQPQHF. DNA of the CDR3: TGTGCCAGCAGCTTGGGAGGAGGGCAGGCGGGCAATCAGCCCCAGCATTTT. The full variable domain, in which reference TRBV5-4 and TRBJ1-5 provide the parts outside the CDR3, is ETGVTQSPTHLIKTRGQQVTLRCSSQSGHNTVSWYQQALGQGPQFIFQYYREEENGRGNFPPRFSGLQFPNYSSELNVNALELDDSALYLCASSLGGGQAGNQPQHFGDGTRLSIL.

CDR3 in amino acids: CASSLDLGADTQYF. CDR3 in DNA: TGTGCCAGCAGCTTAGATTTGGGAGCAGATACGCAGTATTTT. The chain employs TRBV7-9 and TRBJ2-3; TRBD2 might be the D (5 bases). The CDR3 loop spans 14 amino acids. V gave up 1 base and J gave up 4 bases, with 9 bases separating them. The germline CDR1 and CDR2 sequences are SEHNR and FQNEAQ (reference sequence). Combining the CDR3 with reference TRBV7-9 and TRBJ2-3 gives the whole variable domain DTGVSQNPRHKITKRGQNVTFRCDPISEHNRLYWYRQTLGQGPEFLTYFQNEAQLEKSRLLSDRFSAERPKGSFSTLEIQRTEQGDSAMYLCASSLDLGADTQYFGPGTRLTVL.

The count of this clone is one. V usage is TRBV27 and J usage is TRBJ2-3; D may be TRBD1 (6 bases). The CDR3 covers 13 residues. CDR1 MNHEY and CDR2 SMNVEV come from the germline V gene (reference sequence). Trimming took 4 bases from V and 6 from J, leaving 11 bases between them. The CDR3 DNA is TGTGCCAGCAGTTCCCAGGGGTGGGATACGCAGTATTTT. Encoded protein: CASSSQGWDTQYF.

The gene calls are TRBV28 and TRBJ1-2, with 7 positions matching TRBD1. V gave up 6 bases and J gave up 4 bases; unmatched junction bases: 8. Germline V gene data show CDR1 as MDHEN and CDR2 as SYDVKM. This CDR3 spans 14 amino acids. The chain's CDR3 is CASRRQGLTYGYTF. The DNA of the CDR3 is TGTGCCAGCAGGAGACAGGGCCTAACCTATGGCTACACCTTC.

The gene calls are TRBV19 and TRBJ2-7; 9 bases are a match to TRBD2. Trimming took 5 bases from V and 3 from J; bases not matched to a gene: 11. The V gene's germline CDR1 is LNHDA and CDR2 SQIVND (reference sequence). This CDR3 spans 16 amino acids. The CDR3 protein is CASSFTQRGAFYEQYF. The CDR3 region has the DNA TGTGCCAGTAGTTTCACCCAGCGGGGGGCGTTCTACGAGCAGTACTTC.

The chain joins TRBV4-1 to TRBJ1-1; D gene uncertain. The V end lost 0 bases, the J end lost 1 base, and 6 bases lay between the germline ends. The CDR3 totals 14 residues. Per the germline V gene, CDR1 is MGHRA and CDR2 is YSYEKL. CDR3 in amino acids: CASSQDYRNTEAFF. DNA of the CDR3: TGCGCCAGCAGCCAAGATTATAGGAACACTGAAGCTTTCTTT.

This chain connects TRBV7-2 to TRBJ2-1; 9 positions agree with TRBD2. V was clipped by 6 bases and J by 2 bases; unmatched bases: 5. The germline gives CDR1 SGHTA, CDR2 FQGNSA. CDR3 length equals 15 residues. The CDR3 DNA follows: TGTGCCAGCAGATCGACTAGCGGTGCCTACAATGAGCAGTTCTTC. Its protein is CASRSTSGAYNEQFF. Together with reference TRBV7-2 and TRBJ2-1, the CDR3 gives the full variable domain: GAGVSQSPSNKVTEKGKDVELRCDPISGHTALYWYRQSLGQGLEFLIYFQGNSAPDKSGLPSDRFSAERTGGSVSTLTIQRTQQEDSAVYLCASRSTSGAYNEQFFGPGTRLTVL.

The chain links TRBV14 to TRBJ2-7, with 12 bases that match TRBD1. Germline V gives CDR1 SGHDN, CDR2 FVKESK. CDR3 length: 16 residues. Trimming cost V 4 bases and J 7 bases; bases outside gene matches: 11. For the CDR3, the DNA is TGTGCCAGCAGCCGCTACCGGGACAGGGGGCTTGGAGAGCAGTACTTC. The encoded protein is CASSRYRDRGLGEQYF.